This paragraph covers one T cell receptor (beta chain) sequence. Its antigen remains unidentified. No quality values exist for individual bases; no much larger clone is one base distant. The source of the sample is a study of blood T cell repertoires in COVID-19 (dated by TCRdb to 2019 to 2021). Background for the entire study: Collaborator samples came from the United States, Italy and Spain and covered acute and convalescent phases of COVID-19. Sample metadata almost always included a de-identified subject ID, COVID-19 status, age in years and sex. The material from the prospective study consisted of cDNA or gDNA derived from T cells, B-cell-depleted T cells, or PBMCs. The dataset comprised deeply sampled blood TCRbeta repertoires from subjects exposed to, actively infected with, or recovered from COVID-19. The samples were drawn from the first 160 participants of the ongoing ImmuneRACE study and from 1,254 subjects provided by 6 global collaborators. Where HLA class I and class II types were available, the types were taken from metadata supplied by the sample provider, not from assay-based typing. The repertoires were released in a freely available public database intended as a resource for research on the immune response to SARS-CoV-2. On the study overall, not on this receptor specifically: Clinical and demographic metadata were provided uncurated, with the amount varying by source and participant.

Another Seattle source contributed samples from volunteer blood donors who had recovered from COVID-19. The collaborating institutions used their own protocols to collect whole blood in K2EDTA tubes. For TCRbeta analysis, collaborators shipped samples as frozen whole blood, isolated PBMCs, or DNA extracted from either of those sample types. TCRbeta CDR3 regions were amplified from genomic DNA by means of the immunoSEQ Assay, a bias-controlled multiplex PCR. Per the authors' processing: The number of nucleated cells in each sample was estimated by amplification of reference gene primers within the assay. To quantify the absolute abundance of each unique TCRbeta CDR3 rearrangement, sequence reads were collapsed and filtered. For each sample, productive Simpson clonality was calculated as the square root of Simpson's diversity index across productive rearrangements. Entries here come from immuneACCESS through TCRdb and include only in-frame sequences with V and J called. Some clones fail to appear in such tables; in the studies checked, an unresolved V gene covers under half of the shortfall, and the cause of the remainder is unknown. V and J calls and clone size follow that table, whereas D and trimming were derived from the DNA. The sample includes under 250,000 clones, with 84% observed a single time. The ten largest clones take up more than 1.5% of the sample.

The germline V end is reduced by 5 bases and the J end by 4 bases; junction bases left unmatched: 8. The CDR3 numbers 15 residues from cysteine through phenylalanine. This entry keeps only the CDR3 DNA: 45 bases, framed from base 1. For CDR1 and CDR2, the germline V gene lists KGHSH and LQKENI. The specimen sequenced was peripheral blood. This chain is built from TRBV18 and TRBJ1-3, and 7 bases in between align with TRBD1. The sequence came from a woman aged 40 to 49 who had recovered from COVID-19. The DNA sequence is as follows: TGTGCCAGCTCAAGGCAGGACAGGAGCGGAAACACCATATATTTT. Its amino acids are CASSRQDRSGNTIYF.